A selection of T cell receptor beta chains follows, all from one sample in a study of metastatic and nonmetastatic thyroid tumors. MiXCR was used by TCRdb to re-call the PCR reads. The sample holds tens of thousands of clones, approximately 24% seen once. Material for sequencing was tumor tissue. These receptors were taken from a female donor with papillary thyroid cancer or a benign thyroid nodule (not recorded which). Some clones in this sample may be carry-over from other donors' samples. The CDR3 runs from the conserved cysteine through the conserved F or W. A D gene is named only where the DNA matches it firmly. A row's size may be missing; if present it is once, few, many or a size class.

v_gene,d_gene,j_gene,abundance,CDR3aa,CDR3nt
TRBV20-1,.,TRBJ2-7,few,CSASHWQWAPYEQYF,TGCAGTGCTAGTCATTGGCAATGGGCACCCTACGAGCAGTACTTC
TRBV2,.,TRBJ1-3,few,CASSGHSSGNTIYF,TGTGCCAGCAGTGGACACAGCTCTGGAAACACCATATATTTT
TRBV20-1,.,TRBJ1-2,many,CSADPGATDGYTF,TGCAGTGCTGACCCGGGGGCAACAGATGGCTACACCTTC
TRBV5-1,.,TRBJ2-7,.,CASSFLGESLYEQYF,TGCGCCAGCAGCTTTTTGGGGGAGAGTTTATACGAGCAGTACTTC
TRBV9,.,TRBJ2-5,.,CASSVESGAPGETQYF,TGTGCCAGCAGCGTAGAGTCAGGGGCTCCGGGGGAGACCCAGTACTTC
TRBV5-6,TRBD2,TRBJ2-7,.,CASSTRTSGRSFYEQYF,TGTGCCAGCAGCACTAGGACTAGCGGGAGGTCCTTCTACGAGCAGTACTTC
TRBV20-1,TRBD2,TRBJ2-1,.,CSARVIAGGRHNEQFF,TGCAGTGCTAGAGTTATAGCGGGAGGGAGGCACAATGAGCAGTTCTTC
TRBV6-1,TRBD1,TRBJ2-7,few,CASSRTGGSQYEQYF,TGTGCCAGCAGCAGAACAGGGGGGTCTCAGTACGAGCAGTACTTC
TRBV6-5,TRBD1,TRBJ1-1,many,CASSYSSRGGRNTEAFF,TGTGCCAGCAGTTACTCGAGCAGGGGGGGGCGGAACACTGAAGCTTTCTTT
TRBV4-1,TRBD2,TRBJ2-7,.,CASSQDVGGLSLYF,TGCGCCAGCAGCCAAGATGTGGGAGGGCTTTCTCTGTACTTC
TRBV9,TRBD2,TRBJ2-7,.,CASSPFGLAGYEQYF,TGTGCCAGCAGCCCCTTCGGACTAGCGGGATACGAGCAGTACTTC
TRBV28,.,TRBJ2-5,.,CASRGRGETQYF,TGTGCCTCCCGGGGTCGGGGCGAGACCCAGTACTTC
TRBV6-5,.,TRBJ2-7,.,CASSYSSPGSYEQYF,TGTGCCAGCAGTTACTCGAGTCCAGGCTCCTACGAGCAGTACTTC
TRBV5-5,.,TRBJ1-6,many,CASSLGGNSPLHF,TGTGCCAGCAGCTTGGGGGGGAATTCACCCCTCCACTTT
TRBV6-2/TRBV6-3,.,TRBJ1-1,many,CASSLQTSNTEAFF,TGTGCCAGCAGTCTCCAGACATCGAACACTGAAGCTTTCTTT
TRBV5-4,TRBD2,TRBJ2-3,many,CASSFSGMGGDTQYF,TGTGCCAGCAGCTTTAGCGGGATGGGTGGAGATACGCAGTATTTT
TRBV11-2,.,TRBJ2-1,once,CASSPLAGLYNEQFF,TGTGCCAGCAGTCCTCTGGCGGGACTCTACAATGAGCAGTTCTTC
TRBV20-1,.,TRBJ1-2,few,CSARGGVKRYGYTF,TGCAGTGCCCGTGGGGGCGTAAAACGGTATGGCTACACCTTC
TRBV7-9,.,TRBJ2-7,many,CASSLIYGADYEQYF,TGTGCCAGCAGCTTAATTTACGGGGCGGATTACGAGCAGTACTTC